The 20 T cell receptor beta chains below come from one sample, sequenced in a study of cytomegalovirus exposure and HLA in healthy donors. TCRdb's copy holds only in-frame clones and misses some; the assay was immunoSEQ multiplex PCR. The sample includes roughly 260,000 clones, roughly 89% of them seen just once. Source material: PBMCs. These receptors originate from a man younger than 30 in good health and CMV-seronegative.

The J gene is TRBJ2-7, the V gene TRBV11-2; no clear D. This CDR3 contains 14 residues. Between the trimmed V and J ends, which lost 1 base and 3 bases, there was a span of 10 bases. Looked up from germline, CDR1 is SGHAT and CDR2 is FQNNGV. The chain's CDR3 is CASSLGFQDYEQYF. The CDR3 DNA reads as TGTGCCAGCAGCTTAGGTTTTCAGGACTACGAGCAGTACTTC.

This sequence joins TRBV29-1 and TRBJ1-4; no firm D call. The V and J ends lost 7 bases and 7 bases respectively, with 13 bases between them. The CDR3 runs to 12 residues. CDR1 and CDR2 (germline): SQVTM, ANQGSEA. The CDR3 reads CSAAEGAEKLFF. CDR3 nucleotide sequence: TGCAGCGCAGCGGAGGGAGCTGAAAAACTGTTTTTT.

This clone was detected only once. The rearrangement links TRBV6-5 to TRBJ1-1; D not resolved. The CDR3 is made up of 12 amino acids. The germline CDR1 and CDR2 sequences are MNHEY and SVGAGI. V was pared by 6 bases and J by 2 bases, with 7 bases between. The CDR3 is CASSLANTEAFF. The DNA of the CDR3 is TGTGCCAGCAGCCTGGCTAACACTGAAGCTTTCTTT.

This chain uses TRBV11-2 with TRBJ2-1, with TRBD2 matching over 10 bases. CDR3 size: 15 residues. Germline V gives CDR1 SGHAT, CDR2 FQNNGV. Germline trimming cut 5 bases from V and 8 bases from J; bases unmatched to any gene: 9. The CDR3 sequence: CASSGVASGSDEQFF. CDR3 bases: TGTGCCAGCAGCGGGGTGGCTAGCGGGAGCGATGAGCAGTTCTTC.

This sequence joins TRBV5-6 and TRBJ1-5, with 11 bases lining up with TRBD1. Per germline, CDR1 SGHDT and CDR2 YYEEEE. J gave up 2 bases and V 0 bases, and 4 bases lay outside the gene matches. The length of the CDR3 is 17 residues. The CDR3 loop reads CASSLGTGGIGNQPQHF. CDR3 DNA sequence: TGTGCCAGCAGCTTGGGGACAGGGGGCATCGGCAATCAGCCCCAGCATTTT.

This clone was seen a few times. V is TRBV2 and J is TRBJ1-5, with D uncertain. This CDR3 comprises 13 residues. Germline-derived CDR1 and CDR2 are SNHLY and FYNNEI. V was trimmed by 3 bases and J by 1 base, leaving 4 bases between them. The CDR3 sequence: CASSDESNQPQHF. CDR3 nucleotide sequence: TGTGCCAGCAGTGATGAGAGCAATCAGCCCCAGCATTTT.

The chain recombines TRBV7-2 with TRBJ2-7; D is perhaps TRBD2 (6 bases). The CDR3 is 13 residues long. Germline V lookup: CDR1 SGHTA, CDR2 FQGNSA. The V end was cut by 3 bases, the J end by 2 bases, with 8 bases between. Here the CDR3 reads CASSLAGTYEQYF. The CDR3 region has the DNA TGTGCCAGCAGCTTGGCGGGGACCTACGAGCAGTACTTC.

To note about this clone: The sample contains more than one DNA sequence encoding this CDR3. The gene calls are TRBV5-1 and TRBJ1-1; D is perhaps TRBD1 (6 bases). This CDR3 is built from 15 residues. In germline, CDR1 is SGHRS, CDR2 YFSETQ. V was clipped by 0 bases and J by 2 bases, with 11 bases between them. The DNA of the CDR3 is TGCGCCAGCAGCTTGGCTCGACAGGTCAACACTGAAGCTTTCTTT. Residues: CASSLARQVNTEAFF.

The chain carries TRBV10-3 and TRBJ2-2; TRBD1 matches at 7 bases. The CDR3 spans 15 residues. The germline V gene has CDR1 ENHRY and CDR2 SYGVKD. Unmatched junction bases numbered 1, after V lost 2 bases and J lost 1 base. The CDR3 DNA reads as TGTGCCATCAGTGAGGGACAGGAGAACACCGGGGAGCTGTTTTTT. Translated: CAISEGQENTGELFF.

V gene TRBV7-9 combines with J gene TRBJ2-5, with a tentative D call TRBD2 (5 bases). Trimming stripped 5 bases from V and 4 bases from J, with 14 bases between. The length of the CDR3 is 14 residues. Looked up from germline, CDR1 is SEHNR and CDR2 is FQNEAQ (reference sequence). This CDR3 reads CASSPWVEAETQYF. The CDR3 DNA follows: TGTGCCAGCAGCCCCTGGGTGGAGGCAGAGACCCAGTACTTC.

A single count supports this clone. The chain uses TRBV4-1 and TRBJ2-7, with D maybe TRBD2 (5 bases). The V end lost 4 bases, the J end lost 2 bases, and 12 bases lay between the germline ends. CDR1 is MGHRA, CDR2 YSYEKL, per germline. This CDR3 is 14 amino acids long. In DNA, the CDR3 is TGCGCCAGCAGCCCCCCGCTCGGGACCTACGAGCAGTACTTC. Residues: CASSPPLGTYEQYF.

J is TRBJ2-7 and V is TRBV15; D may be TRBD1 (5 bases). Germline V CDR1 and CDR2: LNHNV, YYDKDF (reference sequence). CDR3 length equals 14 residues. V was shortened by 1 base and J by 5 bases, with 12 bases between the two germline ends. The CDR3 DNA reads TGTGCCACCAGCAGAGTTGCGGACATAGACGAGCAGTACTTC. Its translation: CATSRVADIDEQYF.

This clone came up a few times. CDR3 in amino acids: CASSFRDRVNYGYTF. The CDR3 nucleotides are TGTGCCAGCAGTTTCCGGGACAGGGTTAACTATGGCTACACCTTC. The chain has TRBV28 and TRBJ1-2; the match to TRBD1 covers 9 bases. The germline V gene encodes CDR1 MDHEN and CDR2 SYDVKM. The CDR3 length is 15 residues. J gave up 1 base and V 3 bases, and 3 bases lay outside the gene matches.

The chain links TRBV7-2 to TRBJ2-7; a weak D match, TRBD2 (5 bases). V dropped 5 bases and J dropped 7 bases, with 21 bases sitting between them. CDR1 is SGHTA and CDR2 is FQGNSA in the germline V gene. The CDR3 covers 15 residues. Here the CDR3 DNA reads TGTGCCAGCAGCCTTCTCAGCGGCTTCTCGGGGGAGCAGTACTTC. It specifies CASSLLSGFSGEQYF. Using reference TRBV7-2 and TRBJ2-7 for the parts outside the CDR3, the full variable domain is GAGVSQSPSNKVTEKGKDVELRCDPISGHTALYWYRQSLGQGLEFLIYFQGNSAPDKSGLPSDRFSAERTGGSVSTLTIQRTQQEDSAVYLCASSLLSGFSGEQYFGPGTRLTVT.

The CDR3 reads CASSHTHGTATYEQYF. For the CDR3, the DNA is TGTGCCAGCAGCCACACCCACGGGACAGCTACCTACGAGCAGTACTTC. The chain is built from TRBV27 and TRBJ2-7; 7 nucleotides align to TRBD1. The germline CDR1 and CDR2 sequences are MNHEY and SMNVEV (reference sequence). V was pared by 6 bases and J by 2 bases, with 13 bases of the junction left unmatched. This CDR3 is 16 amino acids long.

The chain recombines TRBV4-1 with TRBJ2-7; maybe TRBD2 (6 bases). CDR1 is MGHRA and CDR2 is YSYEKL in the germline V gene. V lost 0 bases to trimming and J lost 7 bases, with 19 bases between them. This CDR3 region has 16 residues. CDR3 DNA sequence: TGCGCCAGCAGCCAAGATGTTACTTCAAGCGGGCCGGAGCAGTACTTC. Protein sequence: CASSQDVTSSGPEQYF.

The chain carries TRBV18 and TRBJ2-1, with 8 bases matching TRBD2. Germline CDR1 reads KGHSH; CDR2 reads LQKENI. This CDR3 spans 17 amino acids. V lost 4 bases, J lost 0 bases, and 8 bases stayed unmatched. CDR3 DNA: TGTGCCAGCTCACGGACTTACAGCGGGGGCTCCTACAATGAGCAGTTCTTC. Translated: CASSRTYSGGSYNEQFF.

The chain combines TRBV29-1 with TRBJ2-1, with 13 bases lining up with TRBD2. The V gene's germline CDR1 is SQVTM and CDR2 ANQGSEA. The CDR3 has 12 amino acids. V dropped 7 bases and J dropped 7; count of bases not matched to a gene: 1. CDR3 in amino acids: CSGTSGGNEQFF. The CDR3 DNA is TGCAGCGGGACTAGCGGGGGAAATGAGCAGTTCTTC.

This clone has more than one count but fewer than ten. V usage is TRBV10-2 and J usage is TRBJ1-5; a possible D gene is TRBD1 (5 bases). V lost 3 bases, J lost 5 bases, and 11 bases lay in between. The CDR3 extends over 14 amino acids. Germline assignment: CDR1 WSHSY and CDR2 SAAADI. The CDR3 nucleotides read TGCGCCAGCAGTGAAGAGACAGCCTATCAGCCCCAGCATTTT. Protein product: CASSEETAYQPQHF.

The chain combines TRBV28 with TRBJ2-1; D remains unclear. The germline V and J ends were trimmed by 3 bases and 7 bases, with 13 bases remaining between them. CDR3 length equals 14 residues. CDR1 is MDHEN, CDR2 SYDVKM, per germline. The CDR3 loop is CASSLARLRNEQFF. CDR3 DNA: TGTGCCAGCAGTTTGGCGAGGTTAAGAAATGAGCAGTTCTTC.